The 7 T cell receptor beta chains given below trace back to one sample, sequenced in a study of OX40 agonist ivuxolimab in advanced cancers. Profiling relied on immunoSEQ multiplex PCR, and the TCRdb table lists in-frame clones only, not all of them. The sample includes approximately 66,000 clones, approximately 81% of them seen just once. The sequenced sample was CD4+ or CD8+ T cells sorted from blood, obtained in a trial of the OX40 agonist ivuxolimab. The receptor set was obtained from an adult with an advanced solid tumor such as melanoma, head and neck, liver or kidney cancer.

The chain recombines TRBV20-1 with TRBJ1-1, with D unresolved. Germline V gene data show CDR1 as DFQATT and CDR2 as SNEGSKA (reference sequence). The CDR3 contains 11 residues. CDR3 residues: CRTSSNTEAFF. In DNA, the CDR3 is TGCAGGACATCCTCGAACACTGAAGCTTTCTTT.

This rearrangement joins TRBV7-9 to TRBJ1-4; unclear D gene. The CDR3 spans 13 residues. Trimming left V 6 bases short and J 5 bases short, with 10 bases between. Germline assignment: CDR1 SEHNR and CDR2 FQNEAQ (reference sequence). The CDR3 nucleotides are TGTGCCAGCAGTCGTTCTAGGAATGAAAAACTGTTTTTT. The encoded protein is CASSRSRNEKLFF.

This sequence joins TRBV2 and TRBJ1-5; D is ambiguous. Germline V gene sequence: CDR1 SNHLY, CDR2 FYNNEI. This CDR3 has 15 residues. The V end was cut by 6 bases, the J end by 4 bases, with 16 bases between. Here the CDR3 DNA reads TGTGCCAGCAGGGGCCCGGGTTTATGGAATCAGCCCCAGCATTTT. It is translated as CASRGPGLWNQPQHF.

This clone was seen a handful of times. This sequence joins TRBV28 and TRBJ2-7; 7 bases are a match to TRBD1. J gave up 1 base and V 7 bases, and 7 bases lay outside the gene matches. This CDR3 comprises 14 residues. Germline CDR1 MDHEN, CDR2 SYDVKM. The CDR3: CASTKGGASYEQYF. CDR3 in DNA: TGTGCCAGCACCAAAGGGGGCGCGTCCTACGAGCAGTACTTC.

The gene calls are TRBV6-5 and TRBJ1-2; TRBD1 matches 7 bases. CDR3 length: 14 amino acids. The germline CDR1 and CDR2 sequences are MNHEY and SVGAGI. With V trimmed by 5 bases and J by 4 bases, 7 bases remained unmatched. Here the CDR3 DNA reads TGTGCCAGCAGTGAAAGGAGGGACAGCTATGGCTACACCTTC. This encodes CASSERRDSYGYTF.

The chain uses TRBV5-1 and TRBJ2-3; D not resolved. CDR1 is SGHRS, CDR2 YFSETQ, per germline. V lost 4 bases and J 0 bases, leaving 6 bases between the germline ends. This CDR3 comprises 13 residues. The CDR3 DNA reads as TGCGCCAGCAGCGGACCCAGCACAGATACGCAGTATTTT. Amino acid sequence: CASSGPSTDTQYF. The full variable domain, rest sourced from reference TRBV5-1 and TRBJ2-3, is KAGVTQTPRYLIKTRGQQVTLSCSPISGHRSVSWYQQTPGQGLQFLFEYFSETQRNKGNFPGRFSGRQFSNSRSEMNVSTLELGDSALYLCASSGPSTDTQYFGPGTRLTVL.

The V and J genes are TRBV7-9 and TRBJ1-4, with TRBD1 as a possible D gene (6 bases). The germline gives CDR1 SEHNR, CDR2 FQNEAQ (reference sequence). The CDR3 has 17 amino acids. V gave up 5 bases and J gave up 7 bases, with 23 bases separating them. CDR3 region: CASSRRGGSADREKLFF. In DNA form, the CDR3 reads TGTGCCAGCAGCCGCAGGGGAGGGTCGGCGGATCGTGAAAAACTGTTTTTT.